This T cell receptor (beta chain) was sequenced during a study of shared clonotypes between healthy human individuals. Study findings and constraints: How much donors shared clonotypes was expected to be affected by sequencing depth.

Produced via immunoSEQ multiplex PCR; TCRdb's table is partial and in-frame only. The sample holds more than 2,000,000 clones; more than 90% are singletons and the top ten take about 0.13%. CDR1 SGHNT and CDR2 YYREEE come from the germline V gene (reference sequence). The CDR3 extends over 13 amino acids. Trimming removed 4 bases at V and 7 bases at J, with 14 bases between. In the CD4+ fraction, cells were divided into CD45RA+ naive and CD45RA-negative memory subsets. Worth noting for this clone: The antigen remains unidentified.

The sequenced sample consisted of naive CD4+ T cells sorted from blood. As to subset: CD45RA+ positively selected. The sequence was collected from a man aged 18 to 30 in good health. V usage is TRBV5-4 and J usage is TRBJ1-2; D gene ambiguous. In nucleotides, the CDR3 is TGTGCCAGCAGCCCCGAGACGGGTCGTGGCTACACCTTC. Its translation: CASSPETGRGYTF.